Below are 30 T cell receptor beta chains sequenced from a single sample in a study of T cells in Graves' hyperthyroidism and ophthalmopathy. TCR beta CDR3 regions were amplified from RNA. The study used the HTBI primer set for a first-round RT-PCR of the TCR CDR3. TCRdb used MiXCR to reprocess the multiplex PCR reads, holding one entry per CDR3 protein. The table has under 400,000 distinct CDR3 sequences, 15% to 20% seen once; the top ten hold about half. The source material was blood. All receptors come from a woman in her forties or fifties with Graves' hyperthyroidism.

The chain links TRBV9 to TRBJ2-3; tentative D call: TRBD2 (7 bases). The V end was cut by 0 bases, the J end by 3 bases, with 14 bases between. Per the germline V gene, CDR1 is SGDLS and CDR2 is YYNGEE. This CDR3 spans 16 amino acids. CDR3 DNA: TGTGCCAGCAGCGTAGGGGGGAGGGGGTTAACAGATACGCAGTATTTT. Translating it yields CASSVGGRGLTDTQYF. The full variable domain, completed using reference TRBV9 and TRBJ2-3, is DSGVTQTPKHLITATGQRVTLRCSPRSGDLSVYWYQQSLDQGLQFLIQYYNGEERAKGNILERFSAQQFPDLHSELNLSSLELGDSALYFCASSVGGRGLTDTQYFGPGTRLTVL.

This clonotype was detected a few times. V gene TRBV24-1 combines with J gene TRBJ1-5, with no clear D. Germline V gene sequence: CDR1 KGHDR, CDR2 SFDVKD. V was pared by 5 bases and J by 2 bases, with 21 bases between. This CDR3 has 18 residues. The DNA for the CDR3 is TGTGCCACCAGTGGTTCGGGCCACCTTCCGCTTGGCAATCAGCCCCAGCATTTT. Translating it yields CATSGSGHLPLGNQPQHF.

In its sample, this clonotype was seen a few times. The genes are TRBV7-2 and TRBJ1-2; D uncertain. V lost 1 base and J 1 base, leaving 7 bases between the germline ends. Germline V lookup: CDR1 SGHTA, CDR2 FQGNSA. This CDR3 contains 14 residues. The CDR3 DNA sequence: TGTGCCAGCAGCTTAGTCCCGAATAACTATGGCTACACCTTC. This codes for CASSLVPNNYGYTF.

Ten or more counts support this clonotype. As DNA, the CDR3 is TGTGCCAGCAGCATCGGACAGGGCACCTACGAGCAGTACTTC. Its translation is CASSIGQGTYEQYF. The chain carries TRBV7-3 and TRBJ2-7; TRBD1 matches 8 bases. Germline assignment: CDR1 SGHTA and CDR2 FQGTGA. There are 14 residues in the CDR3. The junction had 5 bases not matched to a gene; V was cut back by 5 bases and J by 2 bases.

This clonotype was seen repeatedly, ten times or more. V and J are TRBV7-2 and TRBJ2-1; no definite D call. The germline gives CDR1 SGHTA, CDR2 FQGNSA. The CDR3 totals 11 residues. Trimming removed 1 base from V and 13 bases from J, with 8 bases in between. DNA of the CDR3: TGTGCCAGCAGCTTAGATAGCTCCCAGTTCTTC. Encoded protein: CASSLDSSQFF.

Many counts were recorded for this clonotype. The chain employs TRBV7-8 and TRBJ2-5, with TRBD1 identical over 8 bases. The CDR3 consists of 13 residues. Trimming removed 5 bases from V and 5 bases from J; junction bases left unmatched: 4. From germline, CDR1 is SGHVS and CDR2 FQNEAQ. The CDR3 loop is CASSDRTGETQYF. In DNA form, the CDR3 reads TGTGCCAGCAGCGATCGGACAGGGGAGACCCAGTACTTC.

This clonotype was recorded many times. One end of the junction fails to match germline, which may point to a read error. This rearrangement joins TRBV5-1 to TRBJ1-2; 10 nucleotides agree with TRBD1. The germline V gene encodes CDR1 SGHRS and CDR2 YFSETQ. This CDR3 is built from 13 residues. Here the CDR3 DNA reads TGTGCCAGCAGCTCCGGACAGGGGGATGGCTACACCTTC. Translating gives CASSSGQGDGYTF.

This clonotype appeared a few times. The V and J genes are TRBV10-3 and TRBJ1-1; 7 bases align to TRBD1. CDR3 length: 14 residues. Germline V gene lookup returns CDR1 ENHRY and CDR2 SYGVKD. Trimming at V came to 2 bases and at J to 1 base, leaving 1 base not matched to a gene. CDR3 region: CAISERTGNTEAFF. In DNA form, the CDR3 reads TGTGCCATCAGTGAGAGGACAGGGAACACTGAAGCTTTCTTT.

This clonotype came up many times. The rearrangement links TRBV6-1 to TRBJ2-3, with a possible D match to TRBD1 (6 bases). The CDR3 length is 13 residues. Germline V gives CDR1 MNHNS, CDR2 SASEGT. Trimming removed 3 bases from V and 6 bases from J, with 10 bases in between. The CDR3 nucleotides are TGTGCCAGCAGTGATCAACAGGGCGATACGCAGTATTTT. This encodes CASSDQQGDTQYF.

This clonotype was detected ten times or more. This rearrangement joins TRBV12-3 or TRBV12-4 to TRBJ2-2; D call uncertain. The CDR3 is 16 amino acids. Trimming shortened V by 3 bases and J by 3 bases, and 14 bases separated the two germline ends. The CDR3 nucleotides are TGTGCCAGCAGTTTTAGGTCGGGTTTCGACACCGGGGAGCTGTTTTTT. Protein: CASSFRSGFDTGELFF.

The V gene is TRBV6-1, the J gene TRBJ2-2; possibly TRBD2 for D (5 bases). The V gene lost 2 bases and the J gene lost 6 bases, with 7 bases spanning the gap. Germline V gene sequence: CDR1 MNHNS, CDR2 SASEGT. The CDR3 contains 13 residues. As DNA, the CDR3 is TGTGCCAGCAGTGAACTGAGGGCCGGGGAGCTGTTTTTT. Its translation: CASSELRAGELFF.

This clonotype was detected a few times. The J gene is TRBJ1-1, the V gene TRBV18, with 7 nucleotides matching TRBD1. Germline CDR1 is KGHSH and CDR2 is LQKENI. This CDR3 is 12 amino acids long. The V and J ends lost 3 bases and 8 bases, in that order; junction bases with no gene match: 3. The CDR3 nucleotides read TGTGCCAGCTCACCGACGACAGGGGAAGCTTTCTTT. Translating it yields CASSPTTGEAFF.

This clonotype was recorded at least ten times. The V gene is TRBV2, the J gene TRBJ1-1; 7 bases match TRBD1. The CDR3 is made up of 17 amino acids. CDR1 and CDR2 (germline): SNHLY, FYNNEI. Trimming removed 2 bases from V and 0 bases from J; junction bases left unmatched: 9. The CDR3 DNA is TGTGCCAGCAGTGAAAGGGGGCCCAGACAGATGAACACTGAAGCTTTCTTT. It encodes CASSERGPRQMNTEAFF.

This clonotype showed up many times. The chain recombines TRBV6-1 with TRBJ2-1; D perhaps matches TRBD2 (5 bases). The germline V gene has CDR1 MNHNS and CDR2 SASEGT. This CDR3 spans 13 amino acids. V was pared by 4 bases and J by 10 bases, with 14 bases between. The DNA of the CDR3 is TGTGCCAGCAGTGTCGGACTGTCCAGGGAGCAGTTCTTC. Its translation is CASSVGLSREQFF.

This clonotype has a count of ten or more. The chain carries TRBV29-1 and TRBJ1-1; a possible D gene is TRBD1 (5 bases). Germline values: CDR1 SQVTM, CDR2 ANQGSEA. The V end was cut by 8 bases, the J end by 6 bases, with 19 bases between. The CDR3 is made up of 13 amino acids. CDR3 region: CSPSKGTVAEAFF. DNA of the CDR3: TGCAGCCCATCCAAGGGGACGGTCGCTGAAGCTTTCTTT.

The gene calls are TRBV6-1 and TRBJ2-1; the match to TRBD2 covers 12 bases. The CDR3 has 15 amino acids. The junction had 5 bases not matched to a gene; V was cut back by 5 bases and J by 6 bases. Per germline, CDR1 MNHNS and CDR2 SASEGT. The chain's CDR3 is CASSHLAGGGNEQFF. The CDR3 DNA reads as TGTGCCAGCAGTCACCTAGCGGGGGGGGGCAATGAGCAGTTCTTC.

The chain recombines TRBV20-1 with TRBJ1-6; TRBD1 matches 8 bases. The V and J ends lost 1 base and 1 base, in that order; junction bases with no gene match: 6. The CDR3 spans 17 residues. Germline CDR1 is DFQATT and CDR2 is SNEGSKA (reference sequence). This chain's CDR3 is CSARVRGRGSYNSPLHF. The CDR3 DNA reads TGCAGTGCTAGAGTCAGGGGGCGGGGATCCTATAATTCACCCCTCCACTTT.

This clonotype was recorded at least ten times. The rearrangement links TRBV28 to TRBJ2-7; D assignment may be TRBD1 or TRBD2 (6 bases each). The length of the CDR3 is 15 residues. Between the trimmed V and J ends, which lost 7 bases and 6 bases, there was a span of 22 bases. Germline assignment: CDR1 MDHEN and CDR2 SYDVKM. CDR3 loop: CASTPGARGAGEQYF. The CDR3 DNA sequence: TGTGCCAGCACTCCCGGAGCAAGGGGGGCGGGCGAGCAGTACTTC.

The chain recombines TRBV6-2 or TRBV6-3 with TRBJ2-7, with a possible D match to TRBD1 (5 bases). Germline CDR1 MNHEY, CDR2 SVGEGT. The CDR3 extends over 14 amino acids. Between the trimmed V and J ends, which lost 6 bases and 3 bases, there was a span of 15 bases. This CDR3 is CASRPDRNNYEQYF. For the CDR3, the DNA is TGTGCCAGCAGACCCGACAGAAATAACTACGAGCAGTACTTC.

The sample holds many counts of this clonotype. V usage is TRBV7-6 and J usage is TRBJ2-7; D uncertain. The V gene's germline CDR1 is SGHVS and CDR2 FNYEAQ. Between the trimmed V and J ends, which lost 5 bases and 2 bases, there was a span of 7 bases. CDR3 size: 12 residues. As DNA, the CDR3 is TGTGCCAGCAGCCTCGGAACCTACGAGCAGTACTTC. This gives the protein CASSLGTYEQYF.

This clonotype occurred many times. The chain couples TRBV12-3 or TRBV12-4 to TRBJ1-5; D possibly corresponds to TRBD1 (5 bases). The germline V and J ends were trimmed by 4 bases and 7 bases, with 11 bases remaining between them. This CDR3 spans 13 amino acids. CDR3 nucleotides: TGTGCCAGCAGTTCAGGGATGTTCCAGCCCCAGCATTTT. Its translation: CASSSGMFQPQHF.

This clonotype was counted many times. This chain joins TRBV18 and TRBJ2-3; D is unresolved. V shed 0 bases and J shed 4 bases, with 8 bases lying between them. Per germline, CDR1 KGHSH and CDR2 LQKENI. The CDR3 has 14 residues. CDR3 protein: CASSPPTHPDTQYF. CDR3 nucleotides: TGTGCCAGCTCACCACCCACTCACCCAGATACGCAGTATTTT. The variable domain in full, with the rest retrieved from reference TRBV18 and TRBJ2-3, is NAGVMQNPRHLVRRRGQEARLRCSPMKGHSHVYWYRQLPEEGLKFMVYLQKENIIDESGMPKERFSAEFPKEGPSILRIQQVVRGDSAAYFCASSPPTHPDTQYFGPGTRLTVL.

The chain carries TRBV27 and TRBJ2-6; D is uncertain. This CDR3 comprises 15 residues. V was shortened by 5 bases and J by 0 bases, with 8 bases between the two germline ends. Per germline, CDR1 MNHEY and CDR2 SMNVEV (reference sequence). The CDR3 DNA follows: TGTGCCAGCAGTCCTTGGATCTCTGGGGCCAACGTCCTGACTTTC. It specifies CASSPWISGANVLTF.

This chain links TRBV6-1 with TRBJ2-7, with 15 bases identical to TRBD2. Trimming cost V 2 bases and J 4 bases; bases outside gene matches: 3. Germline V gene lookup returns CDR1 MNHNS and CDR2 SASEGT. The CDR3 spans 16 residues. CDR3 sequence: CASSEQGLAGGYEQYF. CDR3 bases: TGTGCCAGCAGTGAACAGGGACTAGCGGGAGGTTACGAGCAGTACTTC.

The rearrangement joins TRBV18 to TRBJ1-2; tentatively, D is TRBD1 (5 bases). This CDR3 region has 14 residues. With 3 bases removed from V and 4 bases from J, the gap between germline ends came to 12 bases. CDR1 and CDR2 from the germline V gene are KGHSH and LQKENI. The CDR3 region is CASSPESGGYGYTF. CDR3 bases: TGTGCCAGCTCACCCGAGTCTGGGGGCTATGGCTACACCTTC.

The chain links TRBV9 to TRBJ2-1; D gene ambiguous. Germline V gene data show CDR1 as SGDLS and CDR2 as YYNGEE. The CDR3 has 14 residues. With 0 bases removed from V and 5 bases from J, the gap between germline ends came to 9 bases. This CDR3 is CASSVEPANNEQFF. The CDR3 DNA is TGTGCCAGCAGCGTAGAACCGGCAAACAATGAGCAGTTCTTC.

The chain joins TRBV27 to TRBJ2-7, with 10 bases that match TRBD2. The CDR3 covers 15 residues. Per germline, CDR1 MNHEY and CDR2 SMNVEV (reference sequence). The ends lost 5 bases at V and 3 bases at J; junction bases unmatched: 7. The CDR3 nucleotides are TGTGCCAGCAGTCGAAGCGGGAGGGCCGGCTACGAGCAGTACTTC. It is translated as CASSRSGRAGYEQYF.

The chain links TRBV4-1 to TRBJ2-1; no firm D call. V lost 1 base, J lost 10 bases, and 11 bases lay in between. The CDR3 loop spans 13 amino acids. Germline loops: CDR1 MGHRA, CDR2 YSYEKL. CDR3 sequence (DNA): TGCGCCAGCAGCCAAGCCGACTTAGGGGAGCAGTTCTTC. It is translated as CASSQADLGEQFF.

The sample holds many counts of this clonotype. This chain joins TRBV18 and TRBJ1-2; 7 nucleotides agree with TRBD1. The CDR3 is 14 residues long. CDR1 and CDR2 (germline): KGHSH, LQKENI. With V trimmed by 3 bases and J by 4 bases, 5 bases remained unmatched. CDR3 residues: CASSPGQASYGYTF. In DNA, the CDR3 is TGTGCCAGCTCACCCGGACAGGCCTCCTATGGCTACACCTTC.

This clonotype was recorded many times. CDR3 sequence reads: CASSLGSGDGTEAFF. CDR3 in DNA: TGTGCCAGCAGCTTAGGGTCTGGGGACGGCACTGAAGCTTTCTTT. The rearrangement links TRBV11-1 to TRBJ1-1; TRBD1 might be the D (5 bases). CDR3 length equals 15 residues. The V gene's germline CDR1 is SGHAT and CDR2 FQDESV (reference sequence). V lost 1 base to trimming and J lost 4 bases, with 13 bases between them.